These T cell receptor beta chains were read from a single sample in a study of blood T cell repertoires in COVID-19. Profiled with immunoSEQ multiplex PCR; TCRdb holds only in-frame clones, not every one. The profile covers 200,000 or so clones, with under 85% appearing a single time and around 6.5% taken by the ten largest. Sequencing was carried out using peripheral blood. The receptors were gathered from a woman aged 40 to 49 with acute or convalescent COVID-19. CDR3s include the opening cysteine and the closing phenylalanine or tryptophan. A D gene is named only where the DNA matches it firmly. Size values are once, few and many counts, or a class for expanded clones, and some rows have none.

d_call | j_call | v_call | clone_size | cdr3_aa | cdr3_nt
NA | TRBJ2-1 | TRBV2 | NA | CASGSSPVYNEQFF | TGTGCCAGCGGTAGCTCCCCTGTCTACAATGAGCAGTTCTTC
TRBD1 | TRBJ2-2 | TRBV4-1 | NA | CASSQFPGTGLIGELFF | TGCGCCAGCAGCCAGTTCCCCGGGACAGGGTTAATCGGGGAGCTGTTTTTT
TRBD1 | TRBJ1-1 | TRBV5-1 | NA | CASSRRTGADTEAFF | TGCGCCAGCAGCCGACGTACAGGGGCGGACACTGAAGCTTTCTTT
TRBD1 | TRBJ1-6 | TRBV6-5 | NA | CASSDRTGLSPLHF | TGTGCCAGCAGCGACAGGACAGGGCTATCACCCCTCCACTTT
NA | TRBJ1-3 | TRBV7-2 | NA | CASSLSPRGSGNTIYF | TGTGCCAGCAGCCTCTCTCCCAGGGGCTCTGGAAACACCATATATTTT
NA | TRBJ1-2 | TRBV12-5 | NA | CASGLGLSGVGYTF | TGTGCTAGTGGTTTGGGATTGAGCGGTGTCGGCTACACCTTC
NA | TRBJ2-1 | TRBV2 | once | CASSEGGTAYNEQFF | TGTGCCAGCAGTGAAGGGGGCACCGCCTACAATGAGCAGTTCTTC
TRBD2 | TRBJ2-5 | TRBV6-6 | once | CATRDQPGGWETQYF | TGTGCCACCAGAGACCAACCGGGGGGGTGGGAGACCCAGTACTTC
NA | TRBJ2-3 | TRBV30 | NA | CAWSVLVADTQYF | TGTGCCTGGAGTGTTCTAGTAGCAGATACGCAGTATTTT
NA | TRBJ1-4 | TRBV7-2 | NA | CASTPTGGWNEKLFF | TGTGCCAGCACACCCACTGGGGGCTGGAATGAAAAACTGTTTTTT
TRBD1 | TRBJ1-3 | TRBV4-2 | NA | CASSQGSGQGAGNTIYF | TGTGCCAGCAGCCAAGGGAGCGGACAGGGGGCTGGAAACACCATATATTTT
TRBD2 | TRBJ2-2 | TRBV30 | NA | CAWSVPGGTGELFF | TGTGCCTGGAGTGTACCCGGGGGGACCGGGGAGCTGTTTTTT
NA | TRBJ2-3 | TRBV10-1 | NA | CASSRSVSDTQYF | TGCGCCAGCTCGCGGTCTGTTTCAGATACGCAGTATTTT
TRBD1 | TRBJ1-2 | TRBV13 | NA | CASSFSGTGHYGYTF | TGTGCCAGCAGCTTCTCCGGGACAGGGCACTATGGCTACACCTTC
NA | TRBJ2-5 | TRBV30 | NA | CAWKVFPRAETQYF | TGTGCCTGGAAGGTTTTTCCCAGGGCAGAGACCCAGTACTTC
NA | TRBJ1-5 | TRBV3-1/TRBV3-2 | NA | CASSQGARQPQHF | TGTGCCAGCAGCCAGGGTGCGAGGCAGCCCCAGCATTTT
NA | TRBJ1-1 | TRBV5-1 | few | CASSLDRANTEAFF | TGCGCCAGCAGCTTGGACAGGGCGAACACTGAAGCTTTCTTT
TRBD2 | TRBJ2-1 | TRBV24-1 | NA | CATSGPSPSGESYNEQFF | TGTGCCACCAGTGGTCCATCGCCTAGCGGAGAGTCCTACAATGAGCAGTTCTTC
NA | TRBJ2-1 | TRBV6-5 | once | CASLPGFSYNEQFF | TGTGCCAGCTTACCAGGGTTCTCCTACAATGAGCAGTTCTTC
NA | TRBJ2-7 | TRBV4-1 | NA | CASSLTTLTPDEQYF | TGCGCCAGCAGCCTTACGACACTCACGCCCGACGAGCAGTACTTC
NA | TRBJ2-5 | TRBV5-1 | NA | CASSLRETQYF | TGCGCCAGCAGCTTGCGGGAGACCCAGTACTTC
NA | TRBJ1-5 | TRBV28 | NA | CASSLFWSAAKEGIGNQPQHF | TGTGCCAGCAGTTTATTCTGGTCGGCAGCGAAGGAGGGTATCGGCAATCAGCCCCAGCATTTT
TRBD1 | TRBJ1-1 | TRBV15 | NA | CATSARTGGGRGAEAFF | TGTGCCACCAGCGCAAGGACAGGGGGCGGCCGCGGGGCTGAAGCTTTCTTT
TRBD1 | TRBJ1-6 | TRBV6-5 | NA | CATRTGYDSPLHF | TGTGCCACACGGACAGGGTACGATTCACCCCTCCACTTT
NA | TRBJ2-1 | TRBV11-2 | NA | CASSLKGFLGNEQFF | TGTGCCAGCAGCTTAAAGGGGTTCTTGGGCAATGAGCAGTTCTTC
NA | TRBJ2-5 | TRBV11-3 | once | CASSSRGTNAMETQYF | TGTGCCAGCAGCTCACGCGGGACCAACGCGATGGAGACCCAGTACTTC
NA | TRBJ1-5 | TRBV19 | NA | CASTSGSRGNQPQHF | TGTGCCAGTACGTCAGGATCCAGGGGCAATCAGCCCCAGCATTTT
NA | TRBJ2-3 | TRBV21-1 | NA | CASSKKMGSRGQGNTDTQYF | TGTGCCAGCAGCAAAAAAATGGGCAGCAGGGGACAGGGGAACACAGATACGCAGTATTTT
TRBD1 | TRBJ1-2 | TRBV2 | NA | CASTRQGSGNGYTF | TGTGCCAGCACGAGACAGGGGAGTGGAAATGGCTACACCTTC
TRBD1 | TRBJ1-6 | TRBV27 | once | CASSEAQGVTPLHF | TGTGCCAGCAGTGAGGCACAGGGGGTGACACCCCTCCACTTT
TRBD2 | TRBJ2-1 | TRBV28 | NA | CASSNPSGYYNEQFF | TGTGCCAGCAGTAACCCTAGCGGATACTACAATGAGCAGTTCTTC
TRBD1 | TRBJ2-7 | TRBV5-1 | NA | CASSLTGGVSYEQYF | TGCGCCAGCAGCTTGACAGGGGGCGTATCCTACGAGCAGTACTTC
TRBD1 | TRBJ1-1 | TRBV5-6 | NA | CASSFIQGRGPEAFF | TGTGCCAGCAGCTTCATACAGGGGAGAGGGCCTGAAGCTTTCTTT
TRBD2 | TRBJ2-6 | TRBV5-8 | few | CASSLDGGGANVLTF | TGTGCCAGCAGCTTGGATGGGGGGGGTGCCAACGTCCTGACTTTC
TRBD1 | TRBJ1-6 | TRBV4-1 | NA | CASSQAGQGNSPLHF | TGCGCCAGCAGCCAAGCGGGACAGGGTAATTCACCCCTCCACTTT
NA | TRBJ1-6 | TRBV30 | NA | CAWSIQGNNSPLHF | TGTGCCTGGAGTATCCAGGGCAATAATTCACCCCTCCACTTT
NA | TRBJ1-3 | TRBV4-1 | NA | CASSLQLGSSGNTIYF | TGCGCCAGCAGCCTACAGTTGGGCTCCTCTGGAAACACCATATATTTT
NA | TRBJ2-1 | TRBV10-2 | NA | CASSGAGVNEQFF | TGCGCCAGCAGTGGGGCAGGGGTGAATGAGCAGTTCTTC
NA | TRBJ2-1 | TRBV5-4 | NA | CASKVDGAVGNEQFF | TGTGCCAGCAAGGTAGATGGGGCGGTTGGCAATGAGCAGTTCTTC
TRBD1 | TRBJ1-2 | TRBV6-5 | few | CASRQGTYYGYTF | TGTGCCAGTCGACAGGGTACCTACTATGGCTACACCTTC
NA | TRBJ1-5 | TRBV9 | NA | CASSRGAYSNQPQHF | TGTGCCAGCAGCAGAGGCGCTTATAGCAATCAGCCCCAGCATTTT
NA | TRBJ2-5 | TRBV5-4 | NA | CASSRQTIETQYF | TGTGCCAGCAGCCGACAAACGATCGAGACCCAGTACTTC
NA | TRBJ2-1 | TRBV12-5 | NA | CASGLGQGPYNEQFF | TGTGCTAGTGGTTTGGGGCAGGGGCCGTACAATGAGCAGTTCTTC
NA | TRBJ1-2 | TRBV28 | NA | CASSPFNGISGYTF | TGTGCCAGCAGTCCCTTTAACGGGATTTCGGGCTACACCTTC
NA | TRBJ1-4 | TRBV19 | NA | CASSTTGTTEKLFF | TGTGCCAGTAGTACTACAGGGACTACTGAAAAACTGTTTTTT
NA | TRBJ2-5 | TRBV7-9 | NA | CASSFGRTGGETQYF | TGTGCCAGCAGCTTCGGTCGAACAGGTGGAGAGACCCAGTACTTC
NA | TRBJ2-3 | TRBV7-9 | NA | CASSPRISGTDTQYF | TGTGCCAGCAGCCCACGGATCAGCGGGACAGATACGCAGTATTTT
NA | TRBJ1-6 | TRBV5-6 | NA | CASSRGGASPLHF | TGTGCCAGCAGTCGTGGAGGGGCTTCACCCCTCCACTTT
TRBD1 | TRBJ1-1 | TRBV28 | NA | CASSLFRPQGTAEAFF | TGTGCCAGCAGTTTATTTCGCCCACAGGGGACGGCTGAAGCTTTCTTT
NA | TRBJ1-1 | TRBV28 | NA | CASSLTPTEAFF | TGTGCCAGCAGCCTGACACCTACTGAAGCTTTCTTT
TRBD2 | TRBJ2-1 | TRBV28 | NA | CASSSGLAAYLYNEQFF | TGTGCCAGCAGTTCAGGACTAGCGGCCTATCTCTACAATGAGCAGTTCTTC
TRBD1 | TRBJ1-3 | TRBV9 | NA | CASSPGAGTGSGNTIYF | TGTGCCAGCAGCCCGGGAGCCGGGACAGGCTCTGGAAACACCATATATTTT
NA | TRBJ1-1 | TRBV2 | NA | CANPGLMNTEAFF | TGTGCCAACCCGGGACTGATGAACACTGAAGCTTTCTTT
NA | TRBJ1-3 | TRBV18 | NA | CASSPFDGPGDGNTIYF | TGTGCCAGCTCACCATTTGATGGGCCAGGGGACGGAAACACCATATATTTT
NA | TRBJ1-5 | TRBV5-5 | NA | CASSLLNQPQHF | TGTGCCAGCAGCTTACTAAATCAGCCCCAGCATTTT
TRBD1 | TRBJ2-5 | TRBV2 | few | CASSDWDRGQTQYF | TGTGCCAGCAGTGACTGGGACAGGGGGCAGACCCAGTACTTC
NA | TRBJ2-3 | TRBV11-2 | NA | CASSLAGTDTQYF | TGTGCCAGCAGCTTAGCGGGCACAGATACGCAGTATTTT
TRBD1 | TRBJ2-7 | TRBV6-5 | NA | CASSYRDRAYEQYF | TGTGCCAGCAGCTACCGGGACAGAGCCTACGAGCAGTACTTC
NA | TRBJ1-1 | TRBV28 | many | CASSLKSWEGINTEAFF | TGTGCCAGCAGTTTAAAGTCTTGGGAGGGAATAAACACTGAAGCTTTCTTT
NA | TRBJ1-2 | TRBV12-3/TRBV12-4 | NA | CASASGNGYTF | TGTGCCAGCGCTTCAGGGAATGGCTACACCTTC